This is a list of T cell receptor beta chains from one sample in a study of response to subunit inactivated influenza vaccine. In TCRdb, the RT-PCR reads were re-called with MiXCR into one record per CDR3 protein. The sample yields roughly 700,000 distinct CDR3 sequences, around 13% seen once. The sample here was PBMCs from blood, taken around 15 days before vaccination. Receptors were obtained from a man in his fifties who received an inactivated influenza vaccine. CDR3s include the opening cysteine and the closing phenylalanine or tryptophan. The D gene is left open where the match is weak. Some rows mark clone size as missing; the rest say once, few, many or name a class of expanded clone.

CDR3 protein: CASSYRSDAYEQYF; clone size: many; V gene: TRBV12-3/TRBV12-4; J gene: TRBJ2-7; D gene: NA
CDR3 protein: CSAREARGVSYNEQFF; clone size: many; V gene: TRBV20-1; J gene: TRBJ2-1; D gene: NA
CDR3 protein: CASSLVGQGSEQYF; clone size: few; V gene: TRBV5-1; J gene: TRBJ2-7; D gene: TRBD1
CDR3 protein: CASSLDFFSYEQYF; clone size: NA; V gene: TRBV5-1; J gene: TRBJ2-7; D gene: NA
CDR3 protein: CASSVGEGFLETQYF; clone size: NA; V gene: TRBV9; J gene: TRBJ2-5; D gene: NA
CDR3 protein: CATRETGGIGELFF; clone size: NA; V gene: TRBV24-1; J gene: TRBJ2-2; D gene: TRBD1
CDR3 protein: CASSRNRGRSNEQFF; clone size: few; V gene: TRBV7-2; J gene: TRBJ2-1; D gene: TRBD1
CDR3 protein: CASSTGGGNTEAFF; clone size: few; V gene: TRBV9; J gene: TRBJ1-1; D gene: NA
CDR3 protein: CASSVSTGTGRAGTLLWNEQFF; clone size: many; V gene: TRBV9; J gene: TRBJ2-1; D gene: TRBD1
CDR3 protein: CSANRGHPKETQYF; clone size: few; V gene: TRBV20-1; J gene: TRBJ2-5; D gene: NA
CDR3 protein: CASSRDLPEQFF; clone size: few; V gene: TRBV12-3/TRBV12-4; J gene: TRBJ2-1; D gene: NA
CDR3 protein: CSALPGAYNEQFF; clone size: NA; V gene: TRBV20-1; J gene: TRBJ2-1; D gene: NA
CDR3 protein: CASSLTSGSFTSYNEQFF; clone size: NA; V gene: TRBV7-6; J gene: TRBJ2-1; D gene: TRBD2
CDR3 protein: CASSLNWGTGNTIYF; clone size: many; V gene: TRBV7-6; J gene: TRBJ1-3; D gene: NA
CDR3 protein: CASSEGFRGHYNEQFF; clone size: few; V gene: TRBV2; J gene: TRBJ2-1; D gene: TRBD1
CDR3 protein: CASSPPESGPYNEQFF; clone size: few; V gene: TRBV18; J gene: TRBJ2-1; D gene: NA
CDR3 protein: CASSSRGSNYGYTF; clone size: NA; V gene: TRBV12-3/TRBV12-4; J gene: TRBJ1-2; D gene: NA
CDR3 protein: CASSQDPLERKSNEQFF; clone size: NA; V gene: TRBV4-2; J gene: TRBJ2-1; D gene: NA
CDR3 protein: CASRPFTGTDTQYF; clone size: few; V gene: TRBV6-1; J gene: TRBJ2-3; D gene: NA
CDR3 protein: CSARVGTGGNPYEQYF; clone size: few; V gene: TRBV20-1; J gene: TRBJ2-7; D gene: TRBD1
CDR3 protein: CASSLAGVSSEQYF; clone size: NA; V gene: TRBV12-3/TRBV12-4; J gene: TRBJ2-7; D gene: TRBD2
CDR3 protein: CAVSFGSNTGELFF; clone size: NA; V gene: TRBV10-3; J gene: TRBJ2-2; D gene: NA
CDR3 protein: CASSPQGSEAFF; clone size: many; V gene: TRBV7-9; J gene: TRBJ1-1; D gene: NA
CDR3 protein: CASSEGARDTQYF; clone size: few; V gene: TRBV7-2; J gene: TRBJ2-3; D gene: TRBD1
CDR3 protein: CASSYRTSERDNEQFF; clone size: NA; V gene: TRBV6-5; J gene: TRBJ2-1; D gene: TRBD2
CDR3 protein: CASSFPGGNYGYTF; clone size: NA; V gene: TRBV5-5; J gene: TRBJ1-2; D gene: NA
CDR3 protein: CAWSVPYKEAFF; clone size: many; V gene: TRBV30; J gene: TRBJ1-1; D gene: NA
CDR3 protein: CASFSGSMFEQFF; clone size: NA; V gene: TRBV6-2/TRBV6-3; J gene: TRBJ2-1; D gene: TRBD2
CDR3 protein: CASSQPGTLYNEQFF; clone size: NA; V gene: TRBV4-1; J gene: TRBJ2-1; D gene: NA
CDR3 protein: CASRTNRGWDEQFF; clone size: NA; V gene: TRBV7-9; J gene: TRBJ2-1; D gene: TRBD1
CDR3 protein: CASRLMGGVRGTGELFF; clone size: NA; V gene: TRBV2; J gene: TRBJ2-2; D gene: TRBD2
CDR3 protein: CASSEFGGGQFF; clone size: few; V gene: TRBV25-1; J gene: TRBJ2-1; D gene: NA
CDR3 protein: CASSLPTPSSYEQYF; clone size: NA; V gene: TRBV23-1; J gene: TRBJ2-7; D gene: NA
CDR3 protein: CSARDLIATEAFF; clone size: few; V gene: TRBV20-1; J gene: TRBJ1-1; D gene: NA
CDR3 protein: CASSPLPTGVHEQYF; clone size: NA; V gene: TRBV14; J gene: TRBJ2-7; D gene: NA
CDR3 protein: CASSSEVGTQYF; clone size: NA; V gene: TRBV5-5; J gene: TRBJ2-5; D gene: NA
CDR3 protein: CASSLSGTNQETQYF; clone size: few; V gene: TRBV12-3/TRBV12-4; J gene: TRBJ2-5; D gene: TRBD2
CDR3 protein: CAIGSSNQPQHF; clone size: NA; V gene: TRBV10-3; J gene: TRBJ1-5; D gene: NA
CDR3 protein: CASSPSNPTLEAFF; clone size: many; V gene: TRBV18; J gene: TRBJ1-1; D gene: NA
CDR3 protein: CASSYSERGSGELFF; clone size: NA; V gene: TRBV6-5; J gene: TRBJ2-2; D gene: NA
CDR3 protein: CASSKSYGYTF; clone size: few; V gene: TRBV12-3/TRBV12-4; J gene: TRBJ1-2; D gene: NA
CDR3 protein: CATSRGLAGLGAQYF; clone size: NA; V gene: TRBV15; J gene: TRBJ2-5; D gene: TRBD2
CDR3 protein: CASSPLAGQPQHF; clone size: few; V gene: TRBV19; J gene: TRBJ1-5; D gene: NA
CDR3 protein: CASSLVTGETQYF; clone size: many; V gene: TRBV7-8; J gene: TRBJ2-5; D gene: NA
CDR3 protein: CASSPGPGGPTDTQYF; clone size: many; V gene: TRBV5-1; J gene: TRBJ2-3; D gene: TRBD2
CDR3 protein: CASSLWDEQFF; clone size: NA; V gene: TRBV5-6; J gene: TRBJ2-1; D gene: NA
CDR3 protein: CASSQGGREPQHF; clone size: few; V gene: TRBV19; J gene: TRBJ1-5; D gene: TRBD1
CDR3 protein: CASSPIGASNQPQHF; clone size: few; V gene: TRBV28; J gene: TRBJ1-5; D gene: NA
CDR3 protein: CSASSVLPNIQYF; clone size: NA; V gene: TRBV20-1; J gene: TRBJ2-4; D gene: NA